One T cell receptor (beta chain) is described in this entry. Its antigen is not identified. This record belongs to a study of cytomegalovirus exposure and HLA in healthy donors. The repertoire was sequenced with immunoSEQ multiplex PCR; TCRdb's copy has only in-frame clones and lacks some. The sample carries hundreds of thousands of clones, roughly 87% recorded once. Findings of the study overall: According to the study, around 180 TCR beta chains were cytomegalovirus-associated.

The V and J ends lost 5 bases and 10 bases respectively, with 17 bases between them. CDR3 length: 12 residues. Germline assignment: CDR1 SQVTM and CDR2 ANQGSEA. The chain joins TRBV29-1 to TRBJ1-2; tentative D call: TRBD1 (5 bases). Sequenced sample: PBMCs. This sequence was found in a young man in good health and CMV-seropositive. This CDR3 reads CSVFDRVGDYTF. The CDR3 DNA follows: TGCAGCGTTTTTGACAGAGTGGGTGACTACACCTTC.